What follows are 12 T cell receptor beta chains derived from one specimen sequenced in a study of identifying expanded T cells in peripheral blood. Method: immunoSEQ multiplex PCR; TCRdb's copy keeps in-frame clones and lacks some. The data contain 100,000 or so clones, around 90% of them singletons. Sample: blood. The source of these receptors is a person between 18 and 75 years old in good health.

This clone showed up just a few times. Other DNA sequences within the sample encode an identical CDR3. The rearrangement links TRBV6-1 to TRBJ1-3; no reliable D call. CDR3 size: 14 residues. Germline CDR1 is MNHNS and CDR2 is SASEGT. Trimming removed 6 bases at V and 1 base at J, with 10 bases between. CDR3 loop: CASSDGASGNTIYF. CDR3 in DNA: TGTGCCAGCAGCGACGGAGCATCTGGAAACACCATATATTTT.

The V gene is TRBV6-1, the J gene TRBJ1-5; weak D call: TRBD1 (5 bases). Germline-derived CDR1 and CDR2 are MNHNS and SASEGT. Between the trimmed V and J ends, which lost 5 bases and 6 bases, there was a span of 14 bases. The CDR3 covers 14 residues. The CDR3: CASSQISQGQPQHF. DNA of the CDR3: TGTGCCAGCAGTCAAATTTCTCAGGGTCAGCCCCAGCATTTT.

This chain links TRBV14 with TRBJ1-1, with 7 nucleotides matching TRBD1. CDR1 SGHDN and CDR2 FVKESK come from the germline V gene. The CDR3 covers 14 residues. J gave up 5 bases and V 1 base, and 4 bases lay outside the gene matches. CDR3 loop: CASSQGRGGTEAFF. CDR3 nucleotides: TGTGCCAGCAGCCAAGGCAGGGGGGGGACTGAAGCTTTCTTT.

This rearrangement joins TRBV14 to TRBJ2-3, with TRBD2 as a possible D gene (5 bases). This CDR3 has 15 residues. Germline values: CDR1 SGHDN, CDR2 FVKESK. V was clipped by 7 bases and J by 2 bases, with 16 bases between them. CDR3 bases: TGTGCCAGCACCTTTGGGCGGGCCATCACAGATACGCAGTATTTT. It is translated as CASTFGRAITDTQYF.

CDR3 DNA sequence: TGTGCCTGGAGTGTGTGGGACGCCGGGGAGCTGTTTTTT. Protein sequence: CAWSVWDAGELFF. V and J are TRBV30 and TRBJ2-2, with D perhaps TRBD1 or TRBD2 (5 bases each). Germline values: CDR1 GTSNPN, CDR2 SVGIG (reference sequence). This CDR3 contains 13 residues. Trimming stripped 0 bases from V and 6 bases from J, with 8 bases between.

The chain uses TRBV27 and TRBJ2-5; 9 nucleotides agree with TRBD2. Germline V CDR1 and CDR2: MNHEY, SMNVEV (reference sequence). The junction had 18 bases not matched to a gene; V was cut back by 4 bases and J by 6 bases. The CDR3 consists of 18 residues. Here the CDR3 DNA reads TGTGCCAGCAGTTCTCTAGGACTAGCGATGAGGGCCCTCAAGACCCAGTACTTC. This translates into CASSSLGLAMRALKTQYF.

J is TRBJ1-2 and V is TRBV6-1, with a weak D call TRBD1 (6 bases). The CDR3 sequence is 15 residues long. In germline, CDR1 is MNHNS, CDR2 SASEGT. V lost 3 bases and J lost 0, with 11 bases in between. CDR3 bases: TGTGCCAGCAGTGATACAGGGAGACCTAACTATGGCTACACCTTC. This sequence encodes CASSDTGRPNYGYTF.

The V call is TRBV11-2, the J call TRBJ1-2; D is undetermined. This CDR3 region has 13 residues. Between the trimmed V and J ends, which lost 6 bases and 3 bases, there was a span of 11 bases. Looked up from germline, CDR1 is SGHAT and CDR2 is FQNNGV. The CDR3 is CASSPATDYGYTF. In DNA form, the CDR3 reads TGTGCCAGCAGTCCGGCCACAGACTATGGCTACACCTTC.

The CDR3 nucleotides are TGTGCCTGGAGTGGGGACCGGGCCGACTACGAGCAGTACTTC. Amino acid sequence: CAWSGDRADYEQYF. The chain employs TRBV30 and TRBJ2-7; either TRBD1 or TRBD2 may supply D (5 bases each). V was shortened by 1 base and J by 3 bases, with 13 bases between the two germline ends. This CDR3 spans 14 amino acids. The germline CDR1 and CDR2 sequences are GTSNPN and SVGIG (reference sequence).

The chain joins TRBV7-2 to TRBJ2-1, with unresolved D. V was pared by 2 bases and J by 7 bases, with 12 bases between. Germline V gives CDR1 SGHTA, CDR2 FQGNSA. The CDR3 sequence is 14 residues long. CDR3 loop: CASSLRSVTNEQFF. The CDR3 DNA reads TGTGCCAGCAGCTTACGGTCGGTGACGAATGAGCAGTTCTTC.

The chain couples TRBV29-1 to TRBJ2-5; D assignment may be TRBD1 or TRBD2 (5 bases each). Germline values: CDR1 SQVTM, CDR2 ANQGSEA. Trimming took 8 bases from V and 5 from J, leaving 24 bases between them. The CDR3 length is 15 residues. CDR3 in DNA: TGCAGCTCCCATCAGGGCGGGTTGGGCAGGGAGACCCAGTACTTC. Residues: CSSHQGGLGRETQYF.

This chain joins TRBV6-1 and TRBJ2-2; D not certain. Germline lookup yields CDR1 MNHNS and CDR2 SASEGT. Trimming took off 2 bases at V and 0 bases at J, with 7 bases between the two ends. The CDR3 loop spans 15 amino acids. The CDR3 loop is CASSEWGSNTGELFF. In DNA form, the CDR3 reads TGTGCCAGCAGTGAATGGGGTTCGAACACCGGGGAGCTGTTTTTT.